One sample yielded the 14 T cell receptor beta chains listed below, sequenced in a study of shared T cell receptors in the human thymus (dated by TCRdb to about 2021). Library creation used the immunoSEQ multiplex PCR assay. This is the immuneACCESS table as TCRdb keeps it, with only in-frame sequences that have V and J called. A part of the clones is gone; compared with another copy, unresolved V genes explain less than half, and the rest is unexplained. For this sample the table gives approximately 490,000 clones, of which more than 75% were detected only once. 0.01% to 0.015% of the sample is taken by the ten largest. The data were also submitted as part of a second study, on human thymus T cells.

The sample taken for sequencing was thymocytes. The receptors come from a boy less than two years old with a congenital heart defect. Donor details come from another sample of the same person, matched by shared clones.

V gene TRBV5-1 combines with J gene TRBJ2-1; a possible D gene is TRBD2 (7 bases). Germline values: CDR1 SGHRS, CDR2 YFSETQ. V shed 4 bases and J shed 2 bases, with 13 bases lying between them. This CDR3 comprises 15 residues. In DNA form, the CDR3 reads TGCGCCAGCAGCCTGAAGGGGGGGGCCTACAATGAGCAGTTCTTC. It codes for CASSLKGGAYNEQFF. The whole variable domain, remainder taken from reference TRBV5-1 and TRBJ2-1, is KAGVTQTPRYLIKTRGQQVTLSCSPISGHRSVSWYQQTPGQGLQFLFEYFSETQRNKGNFPGRFSGRQFSNSRSEMNVSTLELGDSALYLCASSLKGGAYNEQFFGPGTRLTVL.

The V and J genes are TRBV27 and TRBJ2-5, with a possible D match to TRBD2 (5 bases). This CDR3 has 12 amino acids. Germline V CDR1 and CDR2: MNHEY, SMNVEV (reference sequence). Trimming left V 6 bases short and J 4 bases short, with 9 bases between. The CDR3 spells CASRDAGETQYF. The CDR3 DNA reads TGTGCCAGCAGGGATGCGGGAGAGACCCAGTACTTC.

About this clone: Other DNA sequences in the same sample also yield this CDR3. The chain employs TRBV20-1 and TRBJ2-1, with D possibly being TRBD2 (6 bases). CDR3 length: 11 residues. With 3 bases removed from V and 7 bases from J, the gap between germline ends came to 7 bases. Germline V gene sequence: CDR1 DFQATT, CDR2 SNEGSKA (reference sequence). The CDR3 DNA sequence: TGCAGTGCTAGCCGGGGGAATGAGCAGTTCTTC. Its protein is CSASRGNEQFF.

The CDR3 loop is CASVTRISNEQFF. CDR3 nucleotides: TGTGCCAGTGTGACTAGGATTTCCAATGAGCAGTTCTTC. This chain links TRBV11-2 with TRBJ2-1; tentative D call: TRBD2 (6 bases). The CDR3 is 13 residues long. V lost 9 bases to trimming and J lost 6 bases, with 15 bases between them. Germline V lookup: CDR1 SGHAT, CDR2 FQNNGV.

The rearrangement uses TRBV6-5 and TRBJ2-1; maybe TRBD1 (6 bases). Per germline, CDR1 MNHEY and CDR2 SVGAGI. This CDR3 spans 14 amino acids. V lost 4 bases and J lost 7, with 14 bases in between. In DNA, the CDR3 is TGTGCCAGCAGTTTCTACAGGGCGGCAAATGAGCAGTTCTTC. Amino acid sequence: CASSFYRAANEQFF.

The rearrangement joins TRBV10-2 to TRBJ2-3; 9 bases match TRBD1. Germline values: CDR1 WSHSY, CDR2 SAAADI. J gave up 5 bases and V 4 bases, and 19 bases lay outside the gene matches. This CDR3 contains 19 residues. The chain's CDR3 is CASSGGTGPTPLSLDTQYF. The CDR3 DNA is TGCGCCAGCAGTGGCGGGACAGGGCCGACTCCACTCTCACTAGATACGCAGTATTTT.

This chain joins TRBV11-2 and TRBJ2-7; 8 bases line up with TRBD2. The CDR3 totals 14 residues. V lost 5 bases to trimming and J lost 5 bases; unmatched junction nucleotides: 8. Germline V gene data show CDR1 as SGHAT and CDR2 as FQNNGV. The CDR3 sequence: CASSPAGASNEQYF. For the CDR3, the DNA is TGTGCCAGCAGCCCAGCGGGAGCAAGTAACGAGCAGTACTTC.

The chain joins TRBV7-9 to TRBJ1-2; D is perhaps TRBD1 (5 bases). V was clipped by 5 bases and J by 13 bases, with 11 bases between them. CDR1 and CDR2 (germline): SEHNR, FQNEAQ (reference sequence). The CDR3 is made up of 10 amino acids. The CDR3 DNA reads TGTGCCAGCAGCCCAGGGATGTCCACCTTC. Its translation: CASSPGMSTF.

The J gene is TRBJ2-3, the V gene TRBV28; 7 bases align to TRBD1. The CDR3 loop spans 17 amino acids. Trimming at V came to 6 bases and at J to 3 bases, leaving 15 bases not matched to a gene. In germline, CDR1 is MDHEN, CDR2 SYDVKM. DNA of the CDR3: TGTGCCAGCAGCCGAGGGGGCACAGGCGAAATAACAGATACGCAGTATTTT. The encoded protein is CASSRGGTGEITDTQYF.

This clone has only a few counts. V and J are TRBV7-8 and TRBJ2-7; 8 bases are shared with TRBD2. The CDR3 covers 15 residues. Germline assignment: CDR1 SGHVS and CDR2 FQNEAQ. J lost 0 bases, V lost 5 bases, and 6 bases had no gene match. Here the CDR3 reads CASSDLAGSSYEQYF. Written as DNA, the CDR3 is TGTGCCAGCAGCGACCTAGCGGGTAGCTCCTACGAGCAGTACTTC.

The chain joins TRBV4-2 to TRBJ1-5, with D possibly being TRBD1 (5 bases). CDR1 LGHNA and CDR2 YNFKEQ come from the germline V gene. The V end was cut by 0 bases, the J end by 7 bases, with 16 bases between. CDR3 length: 16 residues. This chain's CDR3 is CASSQDQGTFGQPQHF. In DNA form, the CDR3 reads TGTGCCAGCAGCCAAGATCAGGGTACCTTTGGGCAGCCCCAGCATTTT.

The table lists this clone with a few counts. The chain combines TRBV4-1 with TRBJ2-1; perhaps TRBD1 as D (5 bases). This CDR3 has 12 residues. With 3 bases removed from V and 9 bases from J, the gap between germline ends came to 9 bases. In germline, CDR1 is MGHRA, CDR2 YSYEKL. The CDR3 DNA reads as TGCGCCAGCAGCCAGGTCAGGGCTGAGCAGTTCTTC. It yields the protein CASSQVRAEQFF.

V usage is TRBV27 and J usage is TRBJ2-3; TRBD2 aligns across 7 bases. This CDR3 contains 14 residues. With V trimmed by 7 bases and J by 2 bases, 6 bases remained unmatched. The germline V gene encodes CDR1 MNHEY and CDR2 SMNVEV (reference sequence). The CDR3: CASNGEGITDTQYF. DNA for the CDR3: TGTGCCAGCAACGGGGAGGGGATCACAGATACGCAGTATTTT.

This rearrangement joins TRBV10-3 to TRBJ1-1, with D hard to call. V was pared by 6 bases and J by 1 base, with 6 bases between. The CDR3 extends over 12 amino acids. The germline CDR1 and CDR2 sequences are ENHRY and SYGVKD. The CDR3 loop is CAISPKNTEAFF. DNA of the CDR3: TGTGCCATCAGCCCCAAGAACACTGAAGCTTTCTTT.